This T cell receptor beta chain stems from a study of molecular identifiers for immune sequencing clone quantification. CDR3 length: 16 amino acids. CDR1 is SEHNR and CDR2 is FQNEAQ in the germline V gene (reference sequence). With respect to this clonotype: A much bigger clone sits one base away, suggesting this may be a read error.

TCRdb redid the calling of the PCR reads with MiXCR, one entry per CDR3 protein. The repertoire holds 400,000 to 600,000 distinct CDR3 sequences, with roughly 25% as singletons. Input material: naive CD8+ T cells from blood, with Jurkat cell RNA spiked in. Documented subset: FACS-sorted CD8+CD4-CCR7+CD45RA+ naive T cells. The chain recombines TRBV7-9 with TRBJ2-3; 7 nucleotides agree with TRBD1. The receptor comes from a human donor in good health. Some libraries in this study had Jurkat cell RNA spiked in. In nucleotides, the CDR3 is TGTGCCAGCAGCCCCGAGGCAGGGGGAGTCACAGATACGCAGTGTTTT. Translated, it gives CASSPEAGGVTDTQCF.